This T cell receptor (beta chain) stems from a study of control samples from healthy donors and cancer patients. This table comes from immunoSEQ multiplex PCR, and its TCRdb copy is limited to in-frame clones, with some not included. The data show about 170,000 clones, with 91% seen just once and about 1.6% held by the top ten. The CDR3 length is 13 residues. Germline lookup yields CDR1 SGHTA and CDR2 FQGTGA. V lost 0 bases and J 1 base, leaving 3 bases between the germline ends. The specimen was blood. This TCR came from a woman aged 25 to 39 in good health. The V gene is TRBV7-3, the J gene TRBJ2-5; unclear D gene. The CDR3 region is CASSLTPQETQYF. The CDR3 DNA follows: TGTGCCAGCAGCTTAACCCCCCAAGAGACCCAGTACTTC.